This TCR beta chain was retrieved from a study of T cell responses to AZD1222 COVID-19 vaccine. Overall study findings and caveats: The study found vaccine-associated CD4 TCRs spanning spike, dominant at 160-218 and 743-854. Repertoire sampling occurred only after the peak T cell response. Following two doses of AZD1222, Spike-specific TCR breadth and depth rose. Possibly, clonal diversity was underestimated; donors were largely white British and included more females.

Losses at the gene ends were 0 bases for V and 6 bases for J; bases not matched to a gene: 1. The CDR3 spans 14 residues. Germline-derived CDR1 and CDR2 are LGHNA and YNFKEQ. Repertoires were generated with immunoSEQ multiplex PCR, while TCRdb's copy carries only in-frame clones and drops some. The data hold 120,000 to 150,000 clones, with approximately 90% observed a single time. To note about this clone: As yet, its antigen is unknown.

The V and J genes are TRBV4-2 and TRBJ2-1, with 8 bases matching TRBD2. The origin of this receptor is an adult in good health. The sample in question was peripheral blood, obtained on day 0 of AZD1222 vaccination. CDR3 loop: CASSQELAVNEQFF. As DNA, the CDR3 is TGTGCCAGCAGCCAAGAACTAGCGGTCAATGAGCAGTTCTTC.